The rows below give T cell receptor beta chains drawn from one sample of a study of control samples from healthy donors and cancer patients. Assay: immunoSEQ multiplex PCR; the TCRdb copy retains only in-frame clones and omits some. In total, the table holds about 190,000 clones. Sequencing was done on a sample of blood. The receptor source for this set is a woman aged 25 to 39 in good health. Each CDR3 is given with its conserved first and last residue. Fields, in order: J gene, D gene, V gene, CDR3 protein, CDR3 DNA. A D gene is named only where the DNA matches it firmly.

>TRBJ1-3|-|TRBV11-2
CASSSHRASSGNTIYF
TGTGCCAGCAGCTCTCACAGGGCTAGCTCTGGAAACACCATATATTTT
>TRBJ1-2|TRBD1|TRBV6-5
CASSPGQGVYGYTF
TGTGCCAGCAGCCCGGGACAGGGGGTTTATGGCTACACCTTC
>TRBJ1-1|TRBD1|TRBV11-2
CASSLAGGLVYDEAFF
TGTGCCAGCAGCTTAGCAGGGGGACTCGTTTATGATGAAGCTTTCTTT
>TRBJ2-2|TRBD2|TRBV5-1
CASSLVIAGTGELFF
TGCGCCAGCAGCTTGGTAATAGCGGGCACCGGGGAGCTGTTTTTT
>TRBJ1-2|TRBD1|TRBV30
CAWGGTGSRYGYTF
TGTGCCTGGGGCGGGACAGGGAGCCGCTATGGCTACACCTTC
>TRBJ1-4|-|TRBV24-1
CATVRYFGVAVRNRLPNEKLFF
TGTGCCACCGTACGGTATTTTGGGGTTGCCGTTAGGAACCGCTTACCCAATGAAAAACTGTTTTTT
>TRBJ2-5|-|TRBV15
CATGVRAQETQYF
TGTGCCACCGGGGTTCGGGCTCAAGAGACCCAGTACTTC
>TRBJ1-1|TRBD1|TRBV10-1
CASKRGLEGTEAFF
TGCGCCAGCAAGAGGGGGCTCGAGGGAACTGAAGCTTTCTTT
>TRBJ1-2|-|TRBV3-1/TRBV3-2
CASSQRLSEGYTF
TGTGCCAGCAGCCAGCGCCTATCGGAGGGCTACACCTTC
>TRBJ1-4|TRBD1|TRBV4-2
CASSQGQGREKLFF
TGTGCCAGCAGCCAAGGACAGGGGCGAGAAAAACTGTTTTTT
>TRBJ1-1|-|TRBV6-5
CASRTVRMNTEAFF
TGTGCCAGCAGGACCGTAAGGATGAACACTGAAGCTTTCTTT
>TRBJ1-1|-|TRBV4-1
CASSQDIGGPLIRAFF
TGCGCCAGCAGCCAAGATATTGGGGGCCCCCTGATAAGAGCTTTCTTT
>TRBJ1-6|-|TRBV27
CASSPRNSPLHF
TGTGCCAGCAGTCCCCGAAATTCACCCCTCCACTTT
>TRBJ2-7|-|TRBV27
CASSSPGEPYEQYF
TGTGCCAGCAGTTCCCCGGGGGAACCCTACGAGCAGTACTTC
>TRBJ2-7|-|TRBV7-9
CASSQGGFSYEQYF
TGTGCCAGCAGCCAAGGGGGGTTCTCCTACGAGCAGTACTTC
>TRBJ2-2|-|TRBV3-1/TRBV3-2
CASSQWFWRGGTGELFF
TGTGCCAGCAGCCAATGGTTTTGGCGGGGCGGCACCGGGGAGCTGTTTTTT
>TRBJ2-3|-|TRBV4-2
CASSSTGVSTDTQYF
TGTGCCAGCAGCTCTACGGGGGTTAGCACAGATACGCAGTATTTT
>TRBJ2-7|-|TRBV2
CASSVGGPPTSF
TGTGCCAGCAGTGTAGGCGGCCCCCCCACTAGCTTC
>TRBJ2-5|-|TRBV7-7
CASSLGWTTQETQYF
TGTGCTAGCAGCTTAGGTTGGACTACCCAAGAGACCCAGTACTTC
>TRBJ2-2|TRBD1|TRBV24-1
CATRGLRGRESGELFF
TGTGCCACCAGGGGCCTCAGGGGGCGCGAGTCCGGGGAGCTGTTTTTT
>TRBJ1-6|TRBD1|TRBV7-2
CASNLPGQLSLHF
TGTGCCAGCAACCTTCCGGGACAGTTATCCCTCCACTTT
>TRBJ1-2|-|TRBV4-1
CASSQVSGLDYGYTF
TGCGCCAGCAGCCAAGTATCAGGGCTAGACTATGGCTACACCTTC
>TRBJ1-1|-|TRBV7-9
CASSPLAEAFF
TGTGCCAGCAGCCCCCTCGCTGAAGCTTTCTTT
>TRBJ1-5|-|TRBV12-3/TRBV12-4
CASSHGGQPQHF
TGTGCCAGCAGTCACGGGGGTCAGCCCCAGCATTTT
>TRBJ2-3|-|TRBV28
CASSTPGTGADTQYF
TGTGCCAGCAGCACTCCAGGAACAGGTGCAGATACGCAGTATTTT
>TRBJ2-5|-|TRBV7-8
CASSNSGVFPQETQYF
TGTGCCAGCAGCAATAGCGGAGTGTTCCCCCAAGAGACCCAGTACTTC
>TRBJ1-2|-|TRBV6-5
CASTPDRIYGYTF
TGTGCCAGCACCCCCGACAGGATCTATGGCTACACCTTC
>TRBJ2-1|TRBD2|TRBV7-2
CASSLTSGRHNEQFF
TGTGCCAGCAGCCTTACTAGCGGGCGGCACAATGAGCAGTTCTTC
>TRBJ1-1|TRBD1|TRBV5-1
CASRDRRNLMTEAFF
TGCGCCAGTAGGGACAGGCGGAATTTAATGACTGAAGCTTTCTTT
>TRBJ1-5|-|TRBV28
CASSLSPGNQPQHF
TGTGCCAGCAGTTTAAGCCCGGGGAATCAGCCCCAGCATTTT
>TRBJ2-1|-|TRBV12-3/TRBV12-4
CASSRGDEQFF
TGTGCCAGCAGCAGGGGGGATGAGCAGTTCTTC
>TRBJ2-5|TRBD1|TRBV3-1/TRBV3-2
CASSPDRQGRETQYF
TGTGCCAGCAGCCCCGATCGACAGGGTCGAGAGACCCAGTACTTC
>TRBJ1-1|-|TRBV28
CASSSRSMNTEAFF
TGTGCCAGCAGTTCCCGGAGCATGAACACTGAAGCTTTCTTT
>TRBJ1-5|-|TRBV7-6
CASSLIPPDIGNQPQHF
TGTGCCAGCAGCTTAATTCCCCCGGACATCGGCAATCAGCCCCAGCATTTT
>TRBJ2-2|-|TRBV28
CASCQVNGELFF
TGTGCCAGCTGTCAGGTGAACGGGGAGCTGTTTTTT
>TRBJ2-7|-|TRBV18
CASSYQGNHEQYF
TGTGCCAGCTCATACCAGGGCAACCACGAGCAGTACTTC
>TRBJ1-1|-|TRBV10-1
CASSRQANTEAFF
TGCGCCAGCTCGCGACAGGCGAACACTGAAGCTTTCTTT
>TRBJ1-3|-|TRBV2
CASSLPWIQPTSGNTIYF
TGTGCCAGCAGTCTCCCCTGGATCCAACCCACCTCTGGAAACACCATATATTTT
>TRBJ2-3|TRBD1|TRBV19
CASSFVQGAGQDTQYF
TGTGCCAGTAGTTTCGTACAGGGGGCAGGGCAAGATACGCAGTATTTT
>TRBJ1-2|-|TRBV2
CASSGQSELGGYTF
TGTGCCAGCAGTGGGCAGTCCGAATTAGGTGGCTACACCTTC
>TRBJ1-1|-|TRBV6-5
CASSYSGGFEAFF
TGTGCCAGCAGTTACTCTGGGGGGTTCGAAGCTTTCTTT
>TRBJ1-5|TRBD1|TRBV19
CASSRAGQDSNQPQHF
TGTGCCAGTAGCAGAGCGGGACAGGACAGCAATCAGCCCCAGCATTTT
>TRBJ1-2|TRBD1|TRBV24-1
CATSEAGTGPRGYTF
TGTGCCACCAGTGAGGCCGGGACAGGGCCGCGAGGCTACACCTTC